These 22 T cell receptor beta chains were sequenced from one sample in a study of blood T cell repertoires in COVID-19 (dated by TCRdb to the early 2020s). Receptor libraries were prepared by the immunoSEQ multiplex PCR assay. What TCRdb holds here is the immuneACCESS table cut down to in-frame rearrangements. Part of the clones is not present; checked against another copy, under half of the missing clones reflect an unresolved V gene, and the others are unexplained. Across this sample there are some 200,000 clones, with approximately 90% seen only once. Clones ranked in the top ten supply roughly 2.6% of the sample. The sample comprised PBMCs or T cells enriched from blood (not recorded which). The receptors shown here come from a woman in her thirties who had recovered from COVID-19.

The chain recombines TRBV12-3 or TRBV12-4 with TRBJ1-1; D gene unclear. The CDR3 has 13 residues. The V end was cut by 3 bases, the J end by 1 base, with 6 bases between. CDR3 residues: CASSFFRNTEAFF. The CDR3 region has the DNA TGTGCCAGCAGTTTTTTCCGGAACACTGAAGCTTTCTTT.

The gene calls are TRBV4-2 and TRBJ2-5; 10 nucleotides line up with TRBD2. This CDR3 has 18 amino acids. Germline V gives CDR1 LGHNA, CDR2 YNFKEQ. The V and J ends lost 1 base and 2 bases, in that order; junction bases with no gene match: 10. Here the CDR3 DNA reads TGTGCCAGCAGCCAAGTGCCCGGACTAGCGGCCCCTCAAGAGACCCAGTACTTC. This gives the protein CASSQVPGLAAPQETQYF.

The chain links TRBV4-1 to TRBJ1-2; 9 bases line up with TRBD1. V was clipped by 2 bases and J by 7 bases; unmatched bases: 5. In germline, CDR1 is MGHRA, CDR2 YSYEKL. The CDR3 loop spans 14 amino acids. CDR3 DNA sequence: TGCGCCAGCAGCCAACCGGGACAGGGTATTGGCTACACCTTC. It codes for CASSQPGQGIGYTF.

V usage is TRBV28 and J usage is TRBJ1-5; D might be TRBD1 (5 bases). Trimming removed 5 bases at V and 6 bases at J, with 14 bases between. This CDR3 has 14 residues. The germline V gene encodes CDR1 MDHEN and CDR2 SYDVKM. The CDR3 DNA reads as TGTGCCAGCAGTGGCACAGGACGGGCTCAGCCCCAGCATTTT. Translated: CASSGTGRAQPQHF.

The CDR3 DNA is TGTGCCAGCAGCCAGGCGGGGGGCCCGGTGGTCGATGAGCAGTTCTTC. The encoded protein is CASSQAGGPVVDEQFF. The chain joins TRBV3-1 (or the pseudogene TRBV3-2) to TRBJ2-1, with TRBD2 matching 8 bases. The CDR3 runs 16 residues. V shed 3 bases and J 8 bases; nucleotides not matched to a gene: 12. Germline lookup yields CDR1 LGHDT and CDR2 YNNKEL (reference sequence).

The chain uses TRBV4-1 and TRBJ1-1; no definite D call. Deletions cut 4 bases from V and 1 base from J, with 10 bases between. The germline V gene encodes CDR1 MGHRA and CDR2 YSYEKL. The CDR3 contains 14 residues. CDR3 protein: CASSLPSGNTEAFF. CDR3 nucleotide sequence: TGCGCCAGCAGCCTTCCTAGTGGGAACACTGAAGCTTTCTTT.

The chain is built from TRBV23-1 and TRBJ1-4; 7 positions agree with TRBD1. TRBV23-1 has ORF status, its function being uncertain. The CDR3 spans 16 residues. The V and J ends lost 0 bases and 6 bases, in that order; junction bases with no gene match: 7. The CDR3 is CASSQSPQGGYEKLFF. CDR3 in DNA: TGCGCCAGCAGTCAATCGCCCCAGGGGGGATATGAAAAACTGTTTTTT.

The CDR3 coding sequence is TGTGCCACCAGCAGAGATTTGGCAGGGATGACTGAAGCTTTCTTT. Its translation is CATSRDLAGMTEAFF. V usage is TRBV15 and J usage is TRBJ1-1; the D gene is possibly TRBD1 (5 bases). The CDR3 is made up of 15 amino acids. Germline lookup yields CDR1 LNHNV and CDR2 YYDKDF (reference sequence). The V end was cut by 0 bases, the J end by 5 bases, with 13 bases between.

CDR3 nucleotides: TGTGCCAGCACCTACGGACAGGGAGGAGAGACCCAGTACTTC. It encodes CASTYGQGGETQYF. The chain recombines TRBV7-8 with TRBJ2-5; 8 positions agree with TRBD1. Germline V gives CDR1 SGHVS, CDR2 FQNEAQ. CDR3 length: 14 residues. Trimming cost V 7 bases and J 4 bases; bases outside gene matches: 8.

This chain connects TRBV5-8 to TRBJ1-6, with 11 bases that match TRBD1. Germline V lookup: CDR1 SGHTS, CDR2 YDEGEE. Trimming took 3 bases from V and 8 from J; bases not matched to a gene: 7. CDR3 length: 16 residues. The CDR3 spells CASSYWTGGKYSPLHF. The CDR3 DNA sequence: TGTGCCAGCAGCTATTGGACAGGGGGCAAGTATTCACCCCTCCACTTT.

This chain uses TRBV6-1 with TRBJ1-4; D not resolved. Germline lookup yields CDR1 MNHNS and CDR2 SASEGT. Trimming took off 3 bases at V and 12 bases at J, with 14 bases between the two ends. This CDR3 is built from 13 residues. This chain's CDR3 is CASSETRHIQLFF. The CDR3 nucleotides read TGTGCCAGCAGTGAGACAAGGCATATTCAACTGTTTTTT.

The CDR3 coding sequence is TGTGCCAGCAGCTCTAGGACTGCCTTAGAGACCCAGTACTTC. Translating it yields CASSSRTALETQYF. The J gene is TRBJ2-5, the V gene TRBV7-9; tentatively, D is TRBD2 (5 bases). The germline gives CDR1 SEHNR, CDR2 FQNEAQ (reference sequence). Deletions cut 4 bases from V and 4 bases from J, with 13 bases between. The CDR3 runs to 14 residues.

The rearrangement joins TRBV4-2 to TRBJ2-7; 8 nucleotides align to TRBD2. There are 13 residues in the CDR3. V lost 3 bases and J lost 3; bases outside the gene matches: 1. From germline, CDR1 is LGHNA and CDR2 YNFKEQ. The chain's CDR3 is CASSHSGDYEQYF. The CDR3 DNA sequence: TGTGCCAGCAGCCATAGCGGGGACTACGAGCAGTACTTC.

V and J are TRBV18 and TRBJ2-3; TRBD1 agrees at 8 bases. Per germline, CDR1 KGHSH and CDR2 LQKENI. The CDR3 extends over 16 amino acids. Trimming removed 5 bases from V and 3 bases from J; junction bases left unmatched: 10. The CDR3 loop is CASSSTGGSGTDTQYF. The CDR3 DNA is TGTGCCAGCTCATCCACAGGGGGAAGTGGGACAGATACGCAGTATTTT.

As for this clone: This sample includes further DNA sequences coding for the same CDR3. The chain combines TRBV7-9 with TRBJ2-5; D ambiguous. This CDR3 has 12 residues. Germline lookup yields CDR1 SEHNR and CDR2 FQNEAQ (reference sequence). V dropped 6 bases and J dropped 5 bases, with 10 bases sitting between them. CDR3 sequence reads: CASSLNRETQYF. CDR3 sequence (DNA): TGTGCCAGCAGTTTGAATCGGGAGACCCAGTACTTC.

The rearrangement links TRBV20-1 to TRBJ2-5; D gene unclear. CDR1 and CDR2 (germline): DFQATT, SNEGSKA (reference sequence). V dropped 4 bases and J dropped 4 bases, with 7 bases sitting between them. The CDR3 has 11 amino acids. In nucleotides, the CDR3 is TGCAGTGCTATCGTGAGAGAGACCCAGTACTTC. Its translation: CSAIVRETQYF.

This clone appeared a single time. The J gene is TRBJ1-3, the V gene TRBV13; a weak D match, TRBD1 (5 bases). Germline V lookup: CDR1 PRHDT, CDR2 FYEKMQ (reference sequence). Between the trimmed V and J ends, which lost 5 bases and 0 bases, there was a span of 11 bases. CDR3 length: 15 amino acids. As DNA, the CDR3 is TGTGCCAGCAGCCCTGGACACGTCTCTGGAAACACCATATATTTT. Translating it yields CASSPGHVSGNTIYF.

The rearrangement joins TRBV19 to TRBJ1-3; D perhaps matches TRBD1 (6 bases). Germline V gene lookup returns CDR1 LNHDA and CDR2 SQIVND (reference sequence). Trimming took off 7 bases at V and 0 bases at J, with 10 bases between the two ends. The CDR3 is made up of 14 amino acids. The CDR3, as DNA: TGTGCCAGTATACGGGACACCTCTGGAAACACCATATATTTT. It codes for CASIRDTSGNTIYF.

This clone has a handful of counts. The chain employs TRBV3-1 (or the pseudogene TRBV3-2) and TRBJ1-5; 8 nucleotides align to TRBD1. From germline, CDR1 is LGHDT and CDR2 YNNKEL (reference sequence). CDR3 length: 12 amino acids. J lost 6 bases, V lost 5 bases, and 0 bases had no gene match. The CDR3 is CASSTGGQPQHF. CDR3 nucleotide sequence: TGTGCCAGCAGCACAGGGGGTCAGCCCCAGCATTTT.

J is TRBJ1-1 and V is TRBV7-8, with a tentative D call TRBD1 (6 bases). Germline V gives CDR1 SGHVS, CDR2 FQNEAQ. CDR3 length: 13 residues. V was pared by 4 bases and J by 1 base, with 7 bases between. Here the CDR3 reads CASSSGQNTEAFF. The CDR3, as DNA: TGTGCCAGCAGCTCGGGACAGAACACTGAAGCTTTCTTT.

The rearrangement links TRBV25-1 to TRBJ2-2, with 7 positions matching TRBD1. J lost 3 bases, V lost 6 bases, and 4 bases had no gene match. Germline V lookup: CDR1 MGHDK, CDR2 SYGVNS. This CDR3 has 14 residues. CDR3 sequence reads: CASSDRVHTGELFF. Written as DNA, the CDR3 is TGTGCCAGCAGCGACAGGGTTCACACCGGGGAGCTGTTTTTT.

This chain links TRBV6-4 with TRBJ1-1; D uncertain. Germline-derived CDR1 and CDR2 are MRHNA and SNTAGT. Trimming took 4 bases from V and 1 from J, leaving 16 bases between them. The CDR3 totals 16 residues. CDR3 in DNA: TGTGCCAGCAGTGTAACCTTGAGGGATGAGAACACTGAAGCTTTCTTT. Translation: CASSVTLRDENTEAFF.